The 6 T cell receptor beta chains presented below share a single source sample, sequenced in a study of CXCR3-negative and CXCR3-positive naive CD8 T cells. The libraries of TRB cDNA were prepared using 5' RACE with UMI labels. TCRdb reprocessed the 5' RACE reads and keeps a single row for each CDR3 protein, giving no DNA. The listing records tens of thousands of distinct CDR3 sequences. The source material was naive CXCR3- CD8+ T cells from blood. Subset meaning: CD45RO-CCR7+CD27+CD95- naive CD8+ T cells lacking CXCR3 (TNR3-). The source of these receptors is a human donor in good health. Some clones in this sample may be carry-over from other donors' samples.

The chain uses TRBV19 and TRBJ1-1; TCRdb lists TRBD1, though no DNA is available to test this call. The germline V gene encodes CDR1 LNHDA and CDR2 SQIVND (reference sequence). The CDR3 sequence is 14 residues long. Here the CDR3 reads CASTLRGRGTEAFF.

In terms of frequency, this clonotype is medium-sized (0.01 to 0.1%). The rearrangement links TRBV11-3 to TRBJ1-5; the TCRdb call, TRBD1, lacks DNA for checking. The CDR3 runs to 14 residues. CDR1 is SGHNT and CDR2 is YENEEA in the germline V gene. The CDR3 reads CASSQWTGDQPQHF.

The CDR3 spells CSAWDRGASFANTGELFF. The chain combines TRBV20-1 with TRBJ2-2; TCRdb indicates TRBD1, and absent DNA this call remains unverified. Germline assignment: CDR1 DFQATT and CDR2 SNEGSKA (reference sequence). The CDR3 sequence is 18 residues long.

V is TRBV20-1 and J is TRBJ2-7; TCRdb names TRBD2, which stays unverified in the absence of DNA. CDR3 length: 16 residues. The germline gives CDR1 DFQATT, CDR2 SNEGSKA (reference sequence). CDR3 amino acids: CSARVGAGGGAYEQYF.

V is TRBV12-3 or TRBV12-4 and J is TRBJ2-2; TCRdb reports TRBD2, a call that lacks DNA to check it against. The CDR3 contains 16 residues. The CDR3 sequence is CASSDGLAGEKGELFF.

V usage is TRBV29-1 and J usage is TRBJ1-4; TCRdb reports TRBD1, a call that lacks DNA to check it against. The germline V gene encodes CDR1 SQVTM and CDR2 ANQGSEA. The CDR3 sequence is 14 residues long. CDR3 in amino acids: CSVLPGQGPSELFF.